A single sample gave rise to the 19 T cell receptor beta chains below, sequenced in a study of cytomegalovirus exposure and HLA in healthy donors. The method was immunoSEQ multiplex PCR; TCRdb's version includes in-frame clones alone and lacks a portion of them. The repertoire holds 300,000 to 400,000 clones, with just over 85% as singletons. Sample: PBMCs. The receptors come from a woman aged 18 to 35 in good health and CMV-seronegative.

The chain employs TRBV27 and TRBJ2-6; D is perhaps TRBD1 (5 bases). Germline V CDR1 and CDR2: MNHEY, SMNVEV (reference sequence). The CDR3 length is 15 residues. The V end was cut by 2 bases, the J end by 12 bases, with 17 bases between. The CDR3: CASSLISQGKVVLTF. The CDR3 DNA sequence: TGTGCCAGCAGTTTAATTAGTCAGGGTAAGGTCGTCCTGACTTTC.

The chain joins TRBV6-5 to TRBJ1-3, with 8 bases fitting TRBD1. V gave up 0 bases and J gave up 6 bases; unmatched junction bases: 7. CDR3 length equals 16 residues. Germline CDR1 reads MNHEY; CDR2 reads SVGAGI. The CDR3 reads CASSYSSGTGLNTIYF. In nucleotides, the CDR3 is TGTGCCAGCAGTTACTCATCCGGGACAGGCTTAAACACCATATATTTT.

This rearrangement joins TRBV20-1 to TRBJ2-7; D gene uncertain. With 1 base removed from V and 3 bases from J, the gap between germline ends came to 4 bases. Looked up from germline, CDR1 is DFQATT and CDR2 is SNEGSKA (reference sequence). The CDR3 loop spans 11 amino acids. The CDR3 here is CSARVDYEQYF. The CDR3 nucleotides are TGCAGTGCTAGAGTAGACTACGAGCAGTACTTC.

The chain carries TRBV6-4 and TRBJ2-1, with 10 positions matching TRBD1. J was trimmed by 6 bases and V by 3 bases; bases with no gene match: 2. CDR3 length: 14 residues. The V gene's germline CDR1 is MRHNA and CDR2 SNTAGT. The CDR3 sequence is CASSERTGGNEQFF. The CDR3 DNA follows: TGTGCCAGCAGTGAAAGGACAGGGGGCAATGAGCAGTTCTTC.

This chain links TRBV5-1 with TRBJ2-7, with D maybe TRBD2 (5 bases). CDR3 length equals 11 residues. Trimming stripped 7 bases from V and 3 bases from J, with 8 bases between. Germline V gives CDR1 SGHRS, CDR2 YFSETQ. As DNA, the CDR3 is TGCGCCAGCGCGGGCGGCTACGAGCAGTACTTC. Protein product: CASAGGYEQYF.

V and J are TRBV5-1 and TRBJ2-2, with D tentatively TRBD2 (7 bases). V was clipped by 4 bases and J by 2 bases, with 15 bases between them. In germline, CDR1 is SGHRS, CDR2 YFSETQ. The CDR3 length is 16 residues. The CDR3 protein is CASSPVGGLNTGELFF. The CDR3 nucleotides read TGCGCCAGCAGCCCGGTCGGGGGGCTAAACACCGGGGAGCTGTTTTTT.

The V gene is TRBV27, the J gene TRBJ1-2; TRBD1 is a possible D gene (6 bases). Trimming removed 3 bases at V and 4 bases at J, with 12 bases between. This CDR3 contains 14 residues. Looked up from germline, CDR1 is MNHEY and CDR2 is SMNVEV (reference sequence). The CDR3 sequence: CASSFAGVGYGYTF. The CDR3 coding sequence is TGTGCCAGCAGTTTCGCAGGGGTCGGCTATGGCTACACCTTC.

The CDR3 DNA follows: TGTGCCAGCAGTCCCCCTCGGGGCTCCTACAATGAGCAGTTCTTC. Encoded protein: CASSPPRGSYNEQFF. The rearrangement links TRBV28 to TRBJ2-1; possible D gene TRBD2, 5 bases. This CDR3 contains 15 residues. Germline lookup yields CDR1 MDHEN and CDR2 SYDVKM. The V end was cut by 5 bases, the J end by 0 bases, with 11 bases between.

The V gene is TRBV19, the J gene TRBJ1-5, with D unresolved. V lost 7 bases and J 0 bases, leaving 10 bases between the germline ends. The germline gives CDR1 LNHDA, CDR2 SQIVND (reference sequence). The CDR3 length is 14 residues. CDR3 coding DNA: TGTGCCAGTAACGGAGACTATAGCAATCAGCCCCAGCATTTT. Translating gives CASNGDYSNQPQHF.

This chain joins TRBV6-5 and TRBJ2-7, with TRBD2 as a possible D gene (7 bases). Germline CDR1 and CDR2: MNHEY and SVGAGI. Trimming removed 6 bases from V and 6 bases from J, with 21 bases in between. The CDR3 has 15 residues. CDR3 in DNA: TGTGCCAGCAGCACCTCGAGGGGGGGGACGAGCGAGCAGTACTTC. It encodes CASSTSRGGTSEQYF.

The V call is TRBV28, the J call TRBJ1-2, with D possibly matching TRBD1 (6 bases). The V and J ends lost 2 bases and 7 bases respectively, with 14 bases between them. The CDR3 has 14 residues. Germline V gives CDR1 MDHEN, CDR2 SYDVKM. As DNA, the CDR3 is TGTGCCAGCAGTTTAAGTGAGGGGGTCTCTGGCTACACCTTC. It encodes CASSLSEGVSGYTF.

The chain couples TRBV28 to TRBJ2-7; unclear D gene. Deletions cut 6 bases from V and 2 bases from J, with 14 bases between. Germline assignment: CDR1 MDHEN and CDR2 SYDVKM. CDR3 length equals 14 residues. The CDR3 bases are TGTGCCAGCAGCACCCCCAGACAAACCTACGAGCAGTACTTC. It codes for CASSTPRQTYEQYF.

This chain connects TRBV5-1 to TRBJ2-3; TRBD1 is a possible D gene (6 bases). Germline CDR1 SGHRS, CDR2 YFSETQ. Trimming left V 6 bases short and J 3 bases short, with 8 bases between. The CDR3 extends over 12 amino acids. As DNA, the CDR3 is TGCGCCAGCACCACAGGGACAGATACGCAGTATTTT. Encoded protein: CASTTGTDTQYF.

This clone was detected once. The gene calls are TRBV6-1 and TRBJ2-2; perhaps TRBD1 as D (6 bases). The V end was cut by 2 bases, the J end by 4 bases, with 11 bases between. The CDR3 covers 15 residues. Germline CDR1 and CDR2: MNHNS and SASEGT. CDR3 in DNA: TGTGCCAGCAGTGAACAGGGGACCTTCACCGGGGAGCTGTTTTTT. Its translation is CASSEQGTFTGELFF.

The table lists this clone with a count of one. The chain joins TRBV5-1 to TRBJ2-5; D uncertain. Trimming took off 2 bases at V and 2 bases at J, with 4 bases between the two ends. CDR1 and CDR2 from the germline V gene are SGHRS and YFSETQ. The CDR3 loop spans 12 amino acids. CDR3 coding DNA: TGCGCCAGCAGCTTCCCACAAGAGACCCAGTACTTC. It is translated as CASSFPQETQYF.

The gene calls are TRBV29-1 and TRBJ1-3; possibly TRBD1 for D (6 bases). The ends were cut back, 4 bases at V and 5 bases at J, with 18 bases in the middle. The CDR3 is 15 residues long. Germline V gene data show CDR1 as SQVTM and CDR2 as ANQGSEA. This chain's CDR3 is CSVAGAGEYRNTIYF. The CDR3 region has the DNA TGCAGCGTTGCAGGCGCAGGGGAATACAGAAACACCATATATTTT.

The chain couples TRBV6-4 to TRBJ2-2; D gene uncertain. V was trimmed by 0 bases and J by 0 bases, leaving 11 bases between them. This CDR3 comprises 17 residues. Germline assignment: CDR1 MRHNA and CDR2 SNTAGT. CDR3 bases: TGTGCCAGCAGTGACTCGGGCAGTGCCCCGAACACCGGGGAGCTGTTTTTT. It yields the protein CASSDSGSAPNTGELFF.

V is TRBV6-5 and J is TRBJ1-6; 7 positions match TRBD1. Per the germline V gene, CDR1 is MNHEY and CDR2 is SVGAGI. CDR3 length equals 13 residues. The V gene end was trimmed by 6 bases and the J gene end by 7 bases; junction bases not matched to a gene: 3. CDR3 in amino acids: CASRSQGNSPLHF. The CDR3 DNA follows: TGTGCCAGCAGATCACAGGGGAATTCACCCCTCCACTTT.

The rearrangement links TRBV7-9 to TRBJ1-2; D ambiguous. The CDR3 is 11 residues long. Deletions cut 4 bases from V and 4 bases from J, with 4 bases between. Germline CDR1 SEHNR, CDR2 FQNEAQ (reference sequence). The CDR3 is CASSSGYGYTF. For the CDR3, the DNA is TGTGCCAGCAGCTCCGGCTATGGCTACACCTTC.